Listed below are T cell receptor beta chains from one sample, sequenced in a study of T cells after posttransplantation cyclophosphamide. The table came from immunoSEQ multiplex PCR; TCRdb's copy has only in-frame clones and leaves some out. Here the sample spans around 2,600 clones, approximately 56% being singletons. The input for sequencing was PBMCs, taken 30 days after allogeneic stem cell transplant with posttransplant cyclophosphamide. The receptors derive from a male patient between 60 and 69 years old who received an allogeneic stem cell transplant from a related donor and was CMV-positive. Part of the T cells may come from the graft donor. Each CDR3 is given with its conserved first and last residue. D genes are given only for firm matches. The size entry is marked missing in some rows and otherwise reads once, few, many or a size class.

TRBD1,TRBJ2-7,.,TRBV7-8,TGTGCCAGCAGCTTAGCGCGGGACAGGGGCGGCGAGCAGTACTTC,CASSLARDRGGEQYF
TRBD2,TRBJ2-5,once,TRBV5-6,TGTGCCAGCAGCTTGGCCAGCGGCGGGGGGACCCAGTACTTC,CASSLASGGGTQYF
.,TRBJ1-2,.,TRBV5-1,TGCGCCAGTACAACATGGACGGGGAACTATGGCTACACCTTC,CASTTWTGNYGYTF
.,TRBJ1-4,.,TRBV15,TGTGCCACCAGCACAACAGGGAGGGGTGAAAAACTGTTTTTT,CATSTTGRGEKLFF
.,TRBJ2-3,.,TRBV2,TGTGCCAGCAATGAGGGGAGGGATACGCAGTATTTT,CASNEGRDTQYF
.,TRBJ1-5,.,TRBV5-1,TGCGCCAGCAGCGGGACTCCCGGCGGCAATCAGCCCCAGCATTTT,CASSGTPGGNQPQHF
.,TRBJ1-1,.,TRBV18,TGTGCCAGCTCACATAAGCCACTTTACTTGAACACTGAAGCTTTCTTT,CASSHKPLYLNTEAFF
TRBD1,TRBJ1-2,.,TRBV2,TGTGCCAGCAGGCTGATACAGGGGGGGTATGGCTACACCTTC,CASRLIQGGYGYTF
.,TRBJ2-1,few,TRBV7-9,TGTGCCAGCAGTTTAGCCGAGCTGGAGCAGTTCTTC,CASSLAELEQFF
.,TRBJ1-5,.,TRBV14,TGTGCCAGCAGCCAACGGGGGATCAATCAGCCCCAGCATTTT,CASSQRGINQPQHF
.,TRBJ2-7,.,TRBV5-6,TGTGCCAGCAGCTTAAACAGGGTGGACACTCTCCACGAGCAGTACTTC,CASSLNRVDTLHEQYF
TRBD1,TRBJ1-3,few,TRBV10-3,TGTGCCATCGGCAGGCGAGACCGGGACAGGGGTGGAAACACCATATATTTT,CAIGRRDRDRGGNTIYF
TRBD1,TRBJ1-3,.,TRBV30,TGTGCCTGGACCGTAGGACAGGGACGAAACACCATATATTTT,CAWTVGQGRNTIYF
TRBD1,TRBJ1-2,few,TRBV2,TGTGCCAGCGAGACCAAGGGGGCCAGAAAAGCCCTCGGCTACACCTTC,CASETKGARKALGYTF
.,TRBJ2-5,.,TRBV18,TGTGCCAGCTCACCATCAGGGTTCCCCCAGTACTTC,CASSPSGFPQYF
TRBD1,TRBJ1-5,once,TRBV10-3,TGTGCCATCAGTGAGTCCGGGACAGGCCGGAATCAGCCCCAGCATTTT,CAISESGTGRNQPQHF
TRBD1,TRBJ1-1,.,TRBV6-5,TGTGCCAGCAGTACCGGGACAGGGGGATTAAACGTCGCTTTCTTT,CASSTGTGGLNVAFF